The following is a T cell receptor (beta chain) sequence with its context. No antigen is known for it. The record originates from a study of vaccination effects on CD4 cells after COVID-19. Points from the study as a whole: Clones arising from infection and from vaccination showed marked clonal contraction late after vaccination.

Pools of viral peptides were used by the ViraFEST assay to expand antigen-specific CD4+ T cells ahead of sequencing. Following an approximately eleven-day culture, CD4+ T cells were purified. Convalescent patients had PCR-confirmed SARS-CoV-2 infection between March and December 2020. A density of around 2 million PBMC per well was used; these cells were cultured with roughly 10 IU/ml IL-2 and roughly 10 ug/ml peptides. Repertoires were generated with immunoSEQ multiplex PCR, while TCRdb's copy carries only in-frame clones and drops some. Among about 19,000 clones, approximately 74% were seen once, and the ten largest hold roughly 17%. Germline CDR1 reads GTSNPN; CDR2 reads SVGIG (reference sequence). V was cut by 2 bases and J by 1 base, with 11 bases left in between. The CDR3 is 14 residues long.

This clonotype was sampled from a human donor who had a prior SARS-CoV-2 infection. The material sequenced was CD4+ T cells from PBMCs cultured with SARS-CoV-2 spike peptides, taken before COVID-19 vaccination. The genes are TRBV30 and TRBJ1-1; weak D call: TRBD1 (6 bases). CDR3 nucleotides: TGTGCCTGGAGTAGGGGGGCGGAGAACACTGAAGCTTTCTTT. Protein sequence: CAWSRGAENTEAFF.